The next 11 T cell receptor beta chains were all read from a single sample in a study of tumor-infiltrating lymphocytes in primary liver carcinoma. Total RNA amounting to about 520 ng was the source from which TCR beta cDNA was made with a constant-region primer. Employing slightly modified ARM-PCR, three nested multiplex PCR rounds were run, and these gave rise to the TCR beta libraries. The opening two PCR rounds, about 10 cycles each, paired TRBV1-TRBV30 forward primers with a C-beta reverse primer. One entry per CDR3 protein, called by TCRdb with MiXCR from the multiplex PCR reads. The table records about 96,000 distinct CDR3 sequences, approximately 68% of them present only once. Unsorted bulk tissue (roughly 19-31 mg) underwent RNA and DNA co-extraction. Source material: tumor-adjacent normal liver tissue. The receptors were gathered from a man in his forties with primary liver carcinoma and hepatitis B virus infection.

Remarks on this clonotype: The CDR3 ends on some other residue instead of the conserved phenylalanine or tryptophan, so this is likely a read error. CDR3 sequence reads: CASSQDGKDTKAFL. The CDR3 nucleotides read TGTGCCAGCAGCCAAGACGGGAAGGATACTAAAGCTTTCCTT. This chain uses TRBV4-2 with TRBJ1-1; no reliable D call. Germline assignment: CDR1 LGHNA and CDR2 YNFKEQ. Trimming cost V 0 bases and J 9 bases, with 14 bases left between them. The CDR3 totals 14 residues.

Comments on this clonotype: Germline is not matched at one junction end, which may reflect a read error. The chain employs TRBV5-1 and TRBJ2-3; TRBD1 aligns across 8 bases. CDR1 and CDR2 (germline): SGHRS, YFSETQ. This CDR3 is 15 amino acids long. In nucleotides, the CDR3 is TGCGCCAGCAGCAACGTTGACAGGGGCACAGATACACAGTATTTT. Residues: CASSNVDRGTDTQYF. Full variable domain (outside the CDR3, taken from reference TRBV5-1 and TRBJ2-3): KAGVTQTPRYLIKTRGQQVTLSCSPISGHRSVSWYQQTPGQGLQFLFEYFSETQRNKGNFPGRFSGRQFSNSRSEMNVSTLELGDSALYLCASSNVDRGTDTQYFGPGTRLTVL.

Turning to this clonotype: The junction differs from germline at one of its ends, possibly a read error. This sequence joins TRBV4-1 and TRBJ2-1; 7 bases line up with TRBD2. Per the germline V gene, CDR1 is MGHRA and CDR2 is YSYEKL. The CDR3 covers 16 residues. The CDR3 sequence is CASCQVRLAVYNEQFF. Written as DNA, the CDR3 is TGCGCCAGCTGCCAAGTTCGGCTAGCGGTATACAATGAGCAGTTCTTC.

Note on this clonotype: An end of the junction differs from the germline gene, which may be a read error. This chain connects TRBV11-2 to TRBJ2-7; a possible D gene is TRBD2 (6 bases). The germline gives CDR1 SGHAT, CDR2 FQNNGV. There are 15 residues in the CDR3. CDR3 in DNA: TGCGCCGGCAGCCTCGGCGGGACTCTACTCTACGAGCAGTACTTC. Its protein is CAGSLGGTLLYEQYF.

In regard to this clonotype: One end of the junction is discordant with germline, which a read error may explain. The gene calls are TRBV12-3 or TRBV12-4 and TRBJ2-5, with no clear D. The CDR3 covers 13 residues. The CDR3 nucleotides read TGTGCCAGCAGTTTGAGCCGTCAAGAGACCCAGTATTTC. Translation: CASSLSRQETQYF.

As concerns this clonotype: Sequence at one end of the junction differs from germline and may be a read error. The CDR3 bases are TGTGCCAGTAGCTCGAGCAGGGTCGGTTCCTACGAGCAGTACTTC. Its protein is CASSSSRVGSYEQYF. J is TRBJ2-7 and V is TRBV11-2; tentative D call: TRBD1 (5 bases). The CDR3 is made up of 15 amino acids. The germline gives CDR1 SGHAT, CDR2 FQNNGV.

On this clonotype: Compared with germline, one end of the junction differs, possibly owing to a read error. The chain has TRBV4-1 and TRBJ2-7; 8 nucleotides match TRBD1. In germline, CDR1 is MGHRA, CDR2 YSYEKL. The CDR3 consists of 15 residues. CDR3 in amino acids: CASNQVGQGESEQYF. The DNA of the CDR3 is TGCGCCAGCAACCAAGTCGGACAGGGTGAAAGCGAGCAGTACTTC.

This clonotype was picked up a small number of times. The rearrangement uses TRBV2 and TRBJ1-4; 9 bases map to TRBD1. The germline V gene has CDR1 SNHLY and CDR2 FYNNEI. The ends lost 4 bases at V and 7 bases at J; junction bases unmatched: 4. The CDR3 loop spans 14 amino acids. The CDR3 here is CASSATGGIEKLFF. The CDR3 DNA reads as TGTGCCAGCAGTGCAACAGGGGGCATTGAAAAACTGTTTTTT.

Details on this clonotype: One end of the junction fails to match germline, which may point to a read error. V is TRBV6-2 or TRBV6-3 and J is TRBJ2-6; a weak D match, TRBD1 (5 bases). CDR3 length: 14 amino acids. Germline V gene lookup returns CDR1 MNHEY and CDR2 SVGEGT. The CDR3 nucleotides read TGTGCCAGCAGTTACACCTCTGGGGCCAACATCCTAACTTTC. Translating gives CASSYTSGANILTF.

Ten or more counts support this clonotype. V and J are TRBV4-2 and TRBJ2-2; 10 nucleotides align to TRBD2. The CDR3 runs 16 residues. Germline V gene sequence: CDR1 LGHNA, CDR2 YNFKEQ. V lost 7 bases and J lost 3; bases outside the gene matches: 8. CDR3 coding DNA: TGTGCCAGCACCCCTTCTAGCGGGAGAGACACCGGGGAGCTGTTTTTT. Its translation is CASTPSSGRDTGELFF.

Turning to this clonotype: A much bigger clone sits one base away, suggesting this may be a read error. The gene calls are TRBV12-3 or TRBV12-4 and TRBJ2-3; D is possibly TRBD2 (6 bases). This CDR3 has 15 amino acids. The CDR3 DNA reads as TGTGCCAGCAGCCGGCGGGGCAGAGGCACAGATATGCAGTATTTT. This translates into CASSRRGRGTDMQYF.